This T cell receptor beta chain stems from a study of blood T cell repertoires in COVID-19. Repertoires were generated with immunoSEQ multiplex PCR, while TCRdb's copy carries only in-frame clones and drops some. This table has about 250,000 clones, about nine tenths appearing once. After removal of 3 bases from V and 8 bases from J, the junction contained 6 bases not matched to a gene. The CDR3 loop spans 13 amino acids. The V gene's germline CDR1 is MDHEN and CDR2 SYDVKM. Sequencing was performed on peripheral blood. The V gene is TRBV28, the J gene TRBJ1-2, with 7 bases matching TRBD1. This sequence was found in a young man with COVID-19, enrolled during active disease. CDR3 sequence reads: CASSFRQGRGYTF. The CDR3 nucleotides are TGTGCCAGCAGTTTCCGACAGGGACGAGGCTACACCTTC.